This TCR delta chain was identified during a study of fetal and pediatric gammadelta thymocytes (dated by TCRdb to the early 2020s). As for the study more broadly: The bulk gammadelta thymocyte repertoires, which combined previously published data with newly generated, unpublished data, were used to reinforce a single-cell study of gammadelta thymocyte development. In total, the bulk gammadelta thymocyte repertoire set covered about ten subjects, made up of 7 pediatric thymus donors and 3 fetal thymus donors. Bulk gammadelta thymocyte repertoires combined previously published data (refs 27,28) with unpublished data. To increase subject numbers and strengthen the CDR3 publicity analysis, bulk TCR repertoire data were added.

Compared with germline, V lacks 3 bases and J lacks 0 bases; bases without a gene match: 15. The CDR3, from cysteine to phenylalanine, totals 19 residues. Just the 57-base CDR3 DNA is kept, in frame starting at base 1. CDR1 and CDR2 were assigned from the germline V gene as TSWWSYY and QGS. Sequencer: Illumina MiSeq. In the original analysis: For publicity analysis, the Vgamma9Vdelta2 and nonVgamma9Vdelta2 bulk CDR3 files of each subject were merged into one combined repertoire per subject. CDR3 publicity was scored from 0 to 19 by checking each amino acid sequence across 9 single-cell datasets and about ten bulk repertoires, using base R and dplyr. Via CATT, TCRdb reprocessed the public reads, and rows with identical DNA were then joined. The V and J calls, along with clone size, are taken from TCRdb and not from the paper's own processing. The table for this sample lists around 2,000 delta-chain clones; 20% to 25% of them were counted only once. Of the sample, 3.5% to 4.5% falls within the top ten clones.

This clone was counted only a few times. The antigen it binds to is not known. No per-base quality is available; no much larger clone lies one base away. Thymocytes were stained with Zombie NIR viability dye and antibodies against CD3 (UCHT1), TCRgammadelta (11F2), TCRVgamma9 (IMMU360) and TCRVdelta2 (IMMU389). Bulk TRD and TRG CDR3 repertoires were produced separately from sorted Vgamma9Vdelta2 and nonVgamma9Vdelta2 gammadelta thymocytes taken from human fetal and pediatric thymuses. Pediatric thymus tissue was obtained in Belgium from children undergoing cardiac surgery. The pediatric thymus donors included in the study ranged in age from about 1 to 12 years. As previously described, thymic cell suspensions were prepared from both fetal and post-natal thymuses. NonVgamma9Vdelta2 thymocytes were sorted as CD3+ gammadeltaTCR+ cells lacking the Vgamma9+Vdelta2+ phenotype. A FACS Aria III cell sorter (BD Biosciences) was used for cell sorting.

The paper as a whole reports these results and caveats: Fetal gammadelta thymocyte repertoires were previously reported to be enriched for TRDV2, TRGV8 and TRGV9 usage, low N additions and public CDR3s compared with post-natal repertoires.

This TCR came from a child who underwent cardiac surgery and was recorded as healthy. Sequencing used non-Vgamma9Vdelta2 gamma-delta T cells from the thymus. The label giving this sample's cell subset or site can be read as: CD3+gammadeltaTCR+ thymocytes not co-expressing Vgamma9 and Vdelta2. The receptor chain draws on TRDV1 and TRDJ1; 8 bases in the junction line up with TRDD3. The base sequence is TGTGCTCTTGGGGAGCAATCCAGACCTGGGGGACCGTACACCGATAAACTCATCTTT. The encoded protein is CALGEQSRPGGPYTDKLIF.